What follows are 23 T cell receptor beta chains derived from one specimen sequenced in a study of cytomegalovirus exposure and HLA in healthy donors. The PCR had 60 Vbeta and 13 Jbeta primers. Method: immunoSEQ multiplex PCR; TCRdb's copy keeps in-frame clones and lacks some. The sample carries around 200,000 clones, roughly four fifths recorded once. Sequenced: PBMCs. These receptors all come from a man younger than 45 in good health and CMV-seronegative.

The V gene is TRBV29-1, the J gene TRBJ2-5, with 10 bases that match TRBD2. V lost 8 bases to trimming and J lost 2 bases; unmatched junction nucleotides: 11. Germline values: CDR1 SQVTM, CDR2 ANQGSEA. This CDR3 is 15 amino acids long. CDR3 sequence: CSFGSLAGYQETQYF. The CDR3 coding sequence is TGCAGCTTTGGGTCACTAGCGGGATATCAAGAGACCCAGTACTTC.

V is TRBV11-2 and J is TRBJ2-1; 10 nucleotides align to TRBD1. The CDR3 spans 15 residues. In germline, CDR1 is SGHAT, CDR2 FQNNGV. V trimming: 5 bases; J trimming: 8 bases; junction bases outside the gene matches: 9. The CDR3 region is CASSQGQGPWDEQFF. The CDR3 DNA sequence: TGTGCCAGCAGCCAGGGACAGGGGCCTTGGGATGAGCAGTTCTTC.

V is TRBV6-5 and J is TRBJ1-1; maybe TRBD1 (6 bases). Germline CDR1 MNHEY, CDR2 SVGAGI. Trimming stripped 6 bases from V and 1 base from J, with 9 bases between. The CDR3 covers 13 residues. CDR3 coding DNA: TGTGCCAGCAGCACCAGGGGGAACACTGAAGCTTTCTTT. It is translated as CASSTRGNTEAFF.

The chain links TRBV9 to TRBJ2-5; 10 positions match TRBD2. Germline assignment: CDR1 SGDLS and CDR2 YYNGEE. V shed 2 bases and J 2 bases; nucleotides not matched to a gene: 3. The CDR3 totals 15 residues. This chain's CDR3 is CASSVRTSGQETQYF. In DNA, the CDR3 is TGTGCCAGCAGCGTTCGGACTAGCGGACAAGAGACCCAGTACTTC.

This clone was seen a few times. The chain employs TRBV28 and TRBJ2-2; 9 bases match TRBD1. V trimming: 6 bases; J trimming: 5 bases; junction bases outside the gene matches: 4. There are 14 residues in the CDR3. Germline V lookup: CDR1 MDHEN, CDR2 SYDVKM. The CDR3 bases are TGTGCCAGCAGAGACAGGGGGTCTACCGGGGAGCTGTTTTTT. Its translation is CASRDRGSTGELFF.

CDR3 coding DNA: TGTGCCAGCAGCTTAGTTCTAGGGGGCAACATTCAGTACTTC. It codes for CASSLVLGGNIQYF. The chain is built from TRBV7-9 and TRBJ2-4; 7 positions agree with TRBD1. Germline V CDR1 and CDR2: SEHNR, FQNEAQ (reference sequence). The CDR3 has 14 amino acids. J was trimmed by 7 bases and V by 1 base; bases with no gene match: 4.

This chain links TRBV25-1 with TRBJ1-1, with a weak D call TRBD1 (6 bases). This CDR3 has 16 residues. V was cut by 4 bases and J by 4 bases, with 19 bases left in between. The germline V gene encodes CDR1 MGHDK and CDR2 SYGVNS. The CDR3 region has the DNA TGTGCCAGCAGTGCCACAGGGTCTCCTGGAAGCACTGAAGCTTTCTTT. Translating it yields CASSATGSPGSTEAFF. The full variable domain, with the rest looked up from reference TRBV25-1 and TRBJ1-1, is EADIYQTPRYLVIGTGKKITLECSQTMGHDKMYWYQQDPGMELHLIHYSYGVNSTEKGDLSSESTVSRIRTEHFPLTLESARPSHTSQYLCASSATGSPGSTEAFFGQGTRLTVV.

The rearrangement joins TRBV7-2 to TRBJ2-3, with 14 bases that match TRBD2. The CDR3 has 18 amino acids. Germline CDR1 reads SGHTA; CDR2 reads FQGNSA. Unmatched junction bases numbered 6, after V lost 0 bases and J lost 4 bases. Here the CDR3 DNA reads TGTGCCAGCAGCTTAGCTTGGGAGACTAGCGGGAGGGCAGATACGCAGTATTTT. As protein: CASSLAWETSGRADTQYF.

This clone was detected only a few times. The CDR3 coding sequence is TGTGCCAGCTCACCACCGGGACAGGGCAGCGATCAGCCCCAGCATTTT. Protein: CASSPPGQGSDQPQHF. The rearrangement uses TRBV18 and TRBJ1-5; 9 bases align to TRBD1. V shed 0 bases and J 5 bases; nucleotides not matched to a gene: 5. Germline V CDR1 and CDR2: KGHSH, LQKENI. This CDR3 comprises 16 residues.

The rearrangement uses TRBV9 and TRBJ2-3; TRBD2 matches 11 bases. V shed 4 bases, J shed 8 bases, and the junction held 9 bases outside the gene matches. CDR1 and CDR2 (germline): SGDLS, YYNGEE. This CDR3 region has 15 residues. CDR3 nucleotides: TGTGCCAGCAGCCCTCGGACTAGCGGGTCGGGTACGCAGTATTTT. Translating gives CASSPRTSGSGTQYF.

The chain has TRBV4-1 and TRBJ1-3; TRBD1 might be the D (6 bases). Germline lookup yields CDR1 MGHRA and CDR2 YSYEKL. The CDR3 runs to 15 residues. V was clipped by 2 bases and J by 4 bases, with 12 bases between them. CDR3 DNA: TGCGCCAGCAGCCAATCCCCAGGGGCCGGAAACACCATATATTTT. This encodes CASSQSPGAGNTIYF.

J is TRBJ2-4 and V is TRBV7-6; 14 bases match TRBD2. CDR1 is SGHVS and CDR2 is FNYEAQ in the germline V gene. V gave up 5 bases and J gave up 12 bases; unmatched junction bases: 12. The CDR3 runs to 16 residues. The CDR3 bases are TGTGCCAGCAGCCCGGGACTAGCGGGAGTTATGACCCCTCAGTACTTC. This gives the protein CASSPGLAGVMTPQYF. The variable domain in full, completed from reference TRBV7-6 and TRBJ2-4, reads GAGVSQSPRYKVTKRGQDVALRCDPISGHVSLYWYRQALGQGPEFLTYFNYEAQQDKSGLPNDRFSAERPEGSISTLTIQRTEQRDSAMYRCASSPGLAGVMTPQYFGAGTRLSVL.

The chain recombines TRBV27 with TRBJ1-1; D uncertain. CDR1 is MNHEY, CDR2 SMNVEV, per germline (reference sequence). This CDR3 is built from 14 residues. V was trimmed by 7 bases and J by 7 bases, leaving 19 bases between them. Here the CDR3 DNA reads TGTGCCAGCACCCCTCGTTACCTGCGTGGTGAAGCTTTCTTT. Encoded protein: CASTPRYLRGEAFF.

This clone was detected once. The chain has TRBV7-2 and TRBJ2-2; 7 positions match TRBD1. J was trimmed by 6 bases and V by 1 base; bases with no gene match: 5. The V gene's germline CDR1 is SGHTA and CDR2 FQGNSA. This CDR3 region has 15 residues. CDR3 in amino acids: CASSLVGTAAGELFF. CDR3 coding DNA: TGTGCCAGCAGCTTAGTCGGGACAGCCGCCGGGGAGCTGTTTTTT.

This chain joins TRBV27 and TRBJ2-1; 9 positions agree with TRBD2. CDR1 is MNHEY and CDR2 is SMNVEV in the germline V gene (reference sequence). With 6 bases clipped from V and 5 bases from J, the junction kept 8 bases outside the gene matches. CDR3 length: 15 residues. In DNA, the CDR3 is TGTGCCAGCAGGGGTCTAGCGGGATGGGACAATGAGCAGTTCTTC. Translated, it gives CASRGLAGWDNEQFF.

V and J are TRBV4-1 and TRBJ2-7, with a possible D match to TRBD1 (5 bases). Between the trimmed V and J ends, which lost 0 bases and 5 bases, there was a span of 17 bases. This CDR3 is 16 amino acids long. Germline lookup yields CDR1 MGHRA and CDR2 YSYEKL. This chain's CDR3 is CASSQEGLNREHEQYF. CDR3 coding DNA: TGCGCCAGCAGCCAAGAGGGGCTAAACCGAGAACACGAGCAGTACTTC.

The chain recombines TRBV19 with TRBJ1-5; D is unresolved. With 1 base removed from V and 7 bases from J, the gap between germline ends came to 8 bases. CDR3 length: 13 residues. In germline, CDR1 is LNHDA, CDR2 SQIVND (reference sequence). The CDR3 DNA sequence: TGTGCCAGTAGTATAGGAAGGAGGCAGCCCCAGCATTTT. The encoded protein is CASSIGRRQPQHF.

For the CDR3, the DNA is TGTGCCAGCAGTTCCCATGACAGGGACGACCAAGAAAAACTGTTTTTT. This codes for CASSSHDRDDQEKLFF. The genes are TRBV6-5 and TRBJ1-4; 7 nucleotides agree with TRBD1. Germline CDR1 and CDR2: MNHEY and SVGAGI. V lost 4 bases, J lost 8 bases, and 13 bases stayed unmatched. This CDR3 spans 16 amino acids.

This clone was seen more than once but under ten times. In nucleotides, the CDR3 is TGTGCCTGGAGTTTGCGTGGTCAAGGCTACACCTTC. Encoded protein: CAWSLRGQGYTF. The chain carries TRBV30 and TRBJ1-2; D not resolved. The CDR3 contains 12 residues. Germline CDR1 and CDR2: GTSNPN and SVGIG (reference sequence). Trimming removed 2 bases at V and 8 bases at J, with 12 bases between.

The gene calls are TRBV10-3 and TRBJ2-2; 12 bases are a match to TRBD2. In germline, CDR1 is ENHRY, CDR2 SYGVKD. The CDR3 extends over 17 amino acids. With V trimmed by 3 bases and J by 4 bases, 6 bases remained unmatched. The CDR3 here is CAISEPGLAGITGELFF. DNA for the CDR3: TGTGCCATCAGTGAACCCGGACTAGCGGGGATCACCGGGGAGCTGTTTTTT.

About this clone: The same CDR3 can be traced to other DNA sequences in this sample. V is TRBV29-1 and J is TRBJ2-7; 12 nucleotides align to TRBD2. V lost 5 bases and J lost 6; bases outside the gene matches: 2. Germline V gene data show CDR1 as SQVTM and CDR2 as ANQGSEA. The CDR3 extends over 12 amino acids. For the CDR3, the DNA is TGCAGCGTTCGGACTAGCGGGACCGAGCAGTACTTC. It codes for CSVRTSGTEQYF.

The chain couples TRBV28 to TRBJ1-6; TRBD1 matches at 7 bases. The CDR3 covers 14 residues. Per the germline V gene, CDR1 is MDHEN and CDR2 is SYDVKM. With V trimmed by 5 bases and J by 9 bases, 7 bases remained unmatched. The CDR3 is CASSPRGRRSPLHF. The CDR3 nucleotides read TGTGCCAGCAGTCCTAGGGGGCGGCGTTCACCCCTCCACTTT.

The CDR3 loop reads CASSQIKSLHF. The CDR3 bases are TGTGCCAGCAGCCAAATCAAGAGCCTCCACTTT. This rearrangement joins TRBV14 to TRBJ1-6; no firm D call. V lost 2 bases and J lost 15, with 8 bases in between. CDR3 length: 11 residues. Looked up from germline, CDR1 is SGHDN and CDR2 is FVKESK.